This TCR beta chain was sequenced for a study of metastatic and nonmetastatic thyroid tumors. Across the study: The study looked at repertoires side by side in blood and in tumor or nodule tissue from malignant and benign thyroid patients. Study observations and caveats: The reported finding was significantly higher TCR beta diversity in malignant thyroid tumors relative to benign nodules, in blood and tumor.

Every patient underwent thyroid surgery untreated. In the source study's methods: A distant-metastasis classifier for papillary thyroid cancer was built using CDR3 differences across clinicopathological groups. TCRdb redid the clone calls on the PCR reads using MiXCR. The V and J calls here are based on TCRdb, not the publication. The data hold around 6,400 clones, with roughly 16% observed a single time. This clone is classed as medium-sized. Its antigen is undetermined. The CDR3 is 15 residues long. CDR1 MDHEN and CDR2 SYDVKM come from the germline V gene. The V and J ends lost 4 bases and 2 bases respectively, with 11 bases between them.

The clonotype originates from a male donor with papillary thyroid cancer or a benign thyroid nodule (not recorded which). Some clones in this sample may be carry-over from other donors' samples. Sequenced sample: tumor tissue. The chain recombines TRBV28 with TRBJ1-4, with D possibly TRBD1 on 5 matching bases. The CDR3, as DNA: TGTGCCAGCAGTTCCCCAGGGAGCACTAATGAAAAACTGTTTTTT. Amino acid sequence: CASSSPGSTNEKLFF.